Each of the 28 T cell receptor beta chains below was sequenced from the same sample in a study of T cell changes during pregnancy in multiple sclerosis. Sequencing used immunoSEQ multiplex PCR; TCRdb keeps in-frame clones, though not all of them. The sample holds approximately 50,000 clones, about 90% seen once. The input for sequencing was peripheral blood, taken in the third trimester of pregnancy. Every receptor here comes from a female donor in good health, enrolled as a control in a pregnancy study.

The DNA of the CDR3 is TGTGCCAGCAGCTTAGCGACAGGGACTTCCTACGAGCAGTACTTC. Protein product: CASSLATGTSYEQYF. The chain has TRBV7-2 and TRBJ2-7; TRBD1 is a possible D gene (7 bases). CDR3 length: 15 amino acids. Germline loops: CDR1 SGHTA, CDR2 FQGNSA. V was pared by 0 bases and J by 1 base, with 10 bases between.

The rearrangement links TRBV11-2 to TRBJ1-4; D is ambiguous. V lost 1 base and J lost 5, with 14 bases in between. Per germline, CDR1 SGHAT and CDR2 FQNNGV. There are 16 residues in the CDR3. DNA of the CDR3: TGTGCCAGCAGCTTAGGTATGACGGCAGGAAATGAAAAACTGTTTTTT. Protein sequence: CASSLGMTAGNEKLFF.

The chain carries TRBV27 and TRBJ2-3; D gene uncertain. The germline CDR1 and CDR2 sequences are MNHEY and SMNVEV (reference sequence). The CDR3 loop spans 12 amino acids. Between the trimmed V and J ends, which lost 4 bases and 6 bases, there was a span of 8 bases. The CDR3 spells CASSSRLDTQYF. CDR3 sequence (DNA): TGTGCCAGCAGTTCCCGTCTGGATACGCAGTATTTT.

The chain joins TRBV2 to TRBJ2-5; tentatively, D is TRBD1 (6 bases). This CDR3 is built from 14 residues. Germline loops: CDR1 SNHLY, CDR2 FYNNEI. Trimming took off 8 bases at V and 1 base at J, with 14 bases between the two ends. CDR3 nucleotides: TGTGCCAGCGGTGGGACATCCCCCCAAGAGACCCAGTACTTC. Its translation is CASGGTSPQETQYF.

The chain couples TRBV6-1 to TRBJ2-1, with 11 bases matching TRBD2. Germline lookup yields CDR1 MNHNS and CDR2 SASEGT. With 5 bases clipped from V and 6 bases from J, the junction kept 3 bases outside the gene matches. The CDR3 has 14 amino acids. CDR3 sequence: CASSPGTSGNEQFF. DNA of the CDR3: TGTGCCAGCAGTCCCGGGACTAGCGGCAATGAGCAGTTCTTC.

Comment on this clone: The conserved phenylalanine or tryptophan normally closing the CDR3 is absent here, so this likely arose from a read error. The DNA is left out, because the CDR3 cannot be placed on it with certainty; the CDR3 is given as TCRdb lists it. J is TRBJ1-2 and V is TRBV11-3. The CDR3 is 8 residues long, counting both termini. Germline V gene data show CDR1 as SGHNT and CDR2 as YENEEA. The CDR3 loop reads CASTPPRG.

This sequence joins TRBV19 and TRBJ2-2, with D perhaps matching TRBD1 (6 bases). Trimming took 7 bases from V and 0 from J, leaving 15 bases between them. Germline V CDR1 and CDR2: LNHDA, SQIVND (reference sequence). The CDR3 length is 16 residues. In nucleotides, the CDR3 is TGTGCCAGTACCCTCAGGGGCCGCCCGAACACCGGGGAGCTGTTTTTT. Protein product: CASTLRGRPNTGELFF.

The chain uses TRBV5-1 and TRBJ2-5; tentative D call: TRBD2 (5 bases). V was pared by 7 bases and J by 5 bases, with 18 bases between. This CDR3 comprises 14 residues. CDR1 SGHRS and CDR2 YFSETQ come from the germline V gene. In DNA form, the CDR3 reads TGCGCCAGCGGGATGGTAGGGTCGGGGGAGACCCAGTACTTC. This encodes CASGMVGSGETQYF.

This clone is a singleton in its sample. This chain joins TRBV7-9 and TRBJ2-1; D perhaps matches TRBD2 (6 bases). V lost 0 bases, J lost 3 bases, and 12 bases lay in between. Germline V gives CDR1 SEHNR, CDR2 FQNEAQ (reference sequence). The CDR3 contains 16 residues. This chain's CDR3 is CASSLAVGTGYNEQFF. CDR3 coding DNA: TGTGCCAGCAGCTTAGCGGTCGGGACTGGCTACAATGAGCAGTTCTTC.

The chain uses TRBV6-6 and TRBJ1-2; 7 positions match TRBD1. CDR1 MNHNY and CDR2 SVGAGI come from the germline V gene (reference sequence). J gave up 3 bases and V 4 bases, and 5 bases lay outside the gene matches. This CDR3 has 14 amino acids. CDR3 sequence (DNA): TGTGCCAGCAGTTCCGACAGGGTCGACTATGGCTACACCTTC. Protein product: CASSSDRVDYGYTF.

The chain uses TRBV19 and TRBJ2-1, with D maybe TRBD2 (7 bases). Trimming shortened V by 3 bases and J by 10 bases, and 16 bases separated the two germline ends. The length of the CDR3 is 14 residues. Germline-derived CDR1 and CDR2 are LNHDA and SQIVND (reference sequence). The CDR3: CASSMQGPGGEQFF. The CDR3 nucleotides read TGTGCCAGTAGTATGCAGGGACCGGGGGGCGAGCAGTTCTTC. Full variable domain (outside the CDR3, taken from reference TRBV19 and TRBJ2-1): DGGITQSPKYLFRKEGQNVTLSCEQNLNHDAMYWYRQDPGQGLRLIYYSQIVNDFQKGDIAEGYSVSREKKESFPLTVTSAQKNPTAFYLCASSMQGPGGEQFFGPGTRLTVL.

Only one count was recorded for this clone. The chain links TRBV27 to TRBJ1-2, with no clear D. The ends were cut back, 7 bases at V and 8 bases at J, with 8 bases in the middle. The V gene's germline CDR1 is MNHEY and CDR2 SMNVEV (reference sequence). The CDR3 runs 10 residues. CDR3: CASTRSGYTF. CDR3 bases: TGTGCCAGCACTCGAAGCGGCTACACCTTC.

This chain joins TRBV5-1 and TRBJ1-4; maybe TRBD1 (5 bases). CDR1 and CDR2 from the germline V gene are SGHRS and YFSETQ. The CDR3 has 14 amino acids. V was clipped by 0 bases and J by 7 bases, with 10 bases between them. In DNA, the CDR3 is TGCGCCAGCAGCTTGGCCGACAGTCGTGAAAAACTGTTTTTT. It is translated as CASSLADSREKLFF.

The rearrangement joins TRBV7-5 to TRBJ1-1; the table's D call TRBD1 went unverified against the DNA. TRBV7-5 is a listed pseudogene. The CDR3 runs to 15 residues. The CDR3 DNA reads TGTGCCAGAAGCTTAGTATCTCCACAGAACACTGAAGCTTTCTTT. It is translated as CARSLVSPQNTEAFF.

The chain combines TRBV28 with TRBJ1-2; TRBD1 agrees at 10 bases. Germline V gives CDR1 MDHEN, CDR2 SYDVKM. The CDR3 loop spans 15 amino acids. The V segment lost 4 bases and the J segment 7 bases; nucleotides outside the gene matches: 9. The CDR3 loop is CASSWTGGENGGYTF. For the CDR3, the DNA is TGTGCCAGCAGTTGGACAGGGGGGGAGAACGGTGGCTACACCTTC.

This chain links TRBV5-6 with TRBJ2-3; 7 bases map to TRBD1. CDR3 size: 17 residues. CDR1 is SGHDT, CDR2 YYEEEE, per germline. V lost 4 bases to trimming and J lost 1 base; unmatched junction nucleotides: 12. DNA for the CDR3: TGTGCCAGCAGCGACCAATGGTCGGGACAGCGCACAGATACGCAGTATTTT. As protein: CASSDQWSGQRTDTQYF.

V is TRBV19 and J is TRBJ2-7; D might be TRBD1 (6 bases). V was cut by 5 bases and J by 0 bases, with 17 bases left in between. Germline V gene sequence: CDR1 LNHDA, CDR2 SQIVND (reference sequence). CDR3 length: 16 residues. This CDR3 is CASSSRGTGNSYEQYF. The CDR3 DNA is TGTGCCAGTAGTTCCCGCGGAACAGGGAACTCCTACGAGCAGTACTTC.

This sequence joins TRBV9 and TRBJ1-6; 10 bases are shared with TRBD1. Per the germline V gene, CDR1 is SGDLS and CDR2 is YYNGEE. The CDR3 extends over 14 amino acids. V gave up 3 bases and J gave up 10 bases; unmatched junction bases: 4. The CDR3 loop is CASSAWDRGSPLHF. The CDR3 DNA follows: TGTGCCAGCAGCGCATGGGACAGGGGATCACCCCTCCACTTT.

The chain is built from TRBV30 and TRBJ2-7; D might be TRBD1 (6 bases). The CDR3 has 12 residues. Trimming shortened V by 3 bases and J by 2 bases, and 8 bases separated the two germline ends. The germline V gene has CDR1 GTSNPN and CDR2 SVGIG (reference sequence). As DNA, the CDR3 is TGTGCCTGGAGGGGGGCTGCCTACGAGCAGTACTTC. This gives the protein CAWRGAAYEQYF.

This chain uses TRBV5-4 with TRBJ1-4, with TRBD1 as a possible D gene (6 bases). V dropped 4 bases and J dropped 2 bases, with 15 bases sitting between them. Germline V gene data show CDR1 as SGHNT and CDR2 as YYREEE (reference sequence). CDR3 length: 16 amino acids. Here the CDR3 DNA reads TGTGCCAGCAGCGCACAGGGATTAGGGACTAATGAAAAACTGTTTTTT. It codes for CASSAQGLGTNEKLFF.

The CDR3 sequence is CASGLLLLETQYF. In DNA form, the CDR3 reads TGTGCTAGTGGTTTGTTACTCCTAGAGACCCAGTACTTC. This rearrangement joins TRBV12-5 to TRBJ2-5; D unresolved. The CDR3 has 13 amino acids. The V end lost 2 bases, the J end lost 4 bases, and 8 bases lay between the germline ends. Germline V gene lookup returns CDR1 LGHNT and CDR2 FRNRAP.

This clone has a single count. This sequence joins TRBV10-3 and TRBJ2-2, with D unresolved. CDR3 length: 14 residues. Trimming took off 2 bases at V and 1 base at J, with 5 bases between the two ends. In germline, CDR1 is ENHRY, CDR2 SYGVKD. CDR3: CAISEHLNTGELFF. Written as DNA, the CDR3 is TGTGCCATCAGTGAGCACTTGAACACCGGGGAGCTGTTTTTT.

The chain joins TRBV6-1 to TRBJ2-1, with TRBD2 matching 8 bases. The J segment lost 9 bases and the V segment lost 3 bases, leaving 10 bases of the junction unmatched. Germline V gives CDR1 MNHNS, CDR2 SASEGT. The CDR3 has 15 residues. CDR3 in amino acids: CASSDPRGTRLEQFF. Here the CDR3 DNA reads TGTGCCAGCAGTGATCCCCGCGGGACTAGGCTTGAGCAGTTCTTC.

The V and J genes are TRBV7-6 and TRBJ2-5, with TRBD2 matching over 11 bases. Trimming removed 0 bases from V and 4 bases from J; junction bases left unmatched: 1. The CDR3 sequence is 15 residues long. The germline gives CDR1 SGHVS, CDR2 FNYEAQ. CDR3: CASSLALAGGETQYF. DNA for the CDR3: TGTGCCAGCAGCTTAGCCCTAGCGGGGGGAGAGACCCAGTACTTC.

This chain links TRBV30 with TRBJ2-5; no firm D call. The CDR3 sequence is 14 residues long. The V end lost 0 bases, the J end lost 7 bases, and 15 bases lay between the germline ends. The V gene's germline CDR1 is GTSNPN and CDR2 SVGIG (reference sequence). The CDR3 loop is CAWSVRSSSSTQYF. The CDR3 nucleotides read TGTGCCTGGAGTGTCCGGAGCTCATCATCGACCCAGTACTTC.

The V call is TRBV27, the J call TRBJ2-7, with a tentative D call TRBD1 (6 bases). This CDR3 spans 15 amino acids. CDR1 is MNHEY and CDR2 is SMNVEV in the germline V gene (reference sequence). V lost 5 bases and J lost 3, with 17 bases in between. The CDR3 loop reads CASSPLVRGGYEQYF. The CDR3, as DNA: TGTGCCAGCAGTCCCCTAGTCAGGGGTGGCTACGAGCAGTACTTC.

The chain carries TRBV19 and TRBJ1-1; 12 bases align to TRBD1. CDR3 length: 15 residues. CDR1 and CDR2 (germline): LNHDA, SQIVND (reference sequence). J gave up 4 bases and V 6 bases, and 6 bases lay outside the gene matches. For the CDR3, the DNA is TGTGCCAGTAGACGGGACAGGGGGCTAAGCACTGAAGCTTTCTTT. Amino acid sequence: CASRRDRGLSTEAFF.

The chain recombines TRBV27 with TRBJ2-7; TRBD1 might be the D (6 bases). This CDR3 region has 16 residues. V shed 3 bases and J shed 7 bases, with 22 bases lying between them. Germline CDR1 is MNHEY and CDR2 is SMNVEV (reference sequence). CDR3: CASSLALGSGRGEQYF. DNA of the CDR3: TGTGCCAGCAGTTTGGCCTTAGGGAGCGGTAGGGGGGAGCAGTACTTC.